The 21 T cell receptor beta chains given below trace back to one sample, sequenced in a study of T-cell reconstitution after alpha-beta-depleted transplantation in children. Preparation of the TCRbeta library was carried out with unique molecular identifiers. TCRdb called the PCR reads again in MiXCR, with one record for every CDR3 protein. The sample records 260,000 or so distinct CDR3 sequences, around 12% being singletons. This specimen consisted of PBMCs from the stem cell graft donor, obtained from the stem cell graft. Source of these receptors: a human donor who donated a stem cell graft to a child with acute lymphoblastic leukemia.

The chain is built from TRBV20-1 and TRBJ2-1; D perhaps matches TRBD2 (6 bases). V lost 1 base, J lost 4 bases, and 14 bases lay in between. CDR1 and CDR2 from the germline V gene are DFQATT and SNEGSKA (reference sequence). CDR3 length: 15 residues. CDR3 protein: CSARAMGGGYNEQFF. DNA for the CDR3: TGCAGTGCTAGAGCAATGGGTGGGGGGTACAATGAGCAGTTCTTC.

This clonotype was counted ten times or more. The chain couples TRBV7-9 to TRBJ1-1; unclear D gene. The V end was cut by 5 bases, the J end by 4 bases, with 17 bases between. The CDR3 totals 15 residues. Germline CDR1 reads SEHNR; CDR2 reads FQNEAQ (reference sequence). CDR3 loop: CASSPPAAIFTEAFF. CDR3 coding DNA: TGTGCCAGCAGCCCCCCAGCGGCTATCTTCACTGAAGCTTTCTTT.

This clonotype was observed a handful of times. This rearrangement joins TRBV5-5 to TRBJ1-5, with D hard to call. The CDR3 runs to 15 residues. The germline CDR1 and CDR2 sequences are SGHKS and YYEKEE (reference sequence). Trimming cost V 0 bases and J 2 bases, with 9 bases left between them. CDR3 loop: CASSLAGIGNQPQHF. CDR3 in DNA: TGTGCCAGCAGCTTGGCGGGGATTGGCAATCAGCCCCAGCATTTT.

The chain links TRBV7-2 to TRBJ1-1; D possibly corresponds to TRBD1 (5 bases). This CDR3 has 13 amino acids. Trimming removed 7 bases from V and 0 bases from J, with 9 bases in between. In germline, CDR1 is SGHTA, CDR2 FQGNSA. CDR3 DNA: TGTGCCAGCAAGCAACAGGTGAACACTGAAGCTTTCTTT. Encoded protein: CASKQQVNTEAFF.

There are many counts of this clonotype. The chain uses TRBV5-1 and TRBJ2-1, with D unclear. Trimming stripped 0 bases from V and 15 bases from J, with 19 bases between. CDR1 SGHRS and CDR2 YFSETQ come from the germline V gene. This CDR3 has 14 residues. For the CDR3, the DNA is TGCGCCAGCAGCTTGGTATTCGCCGACCAGCAATGGTTCTTC. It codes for CASSLVFADQQWFF. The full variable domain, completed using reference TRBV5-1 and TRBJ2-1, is KAGVTQTPRYLIKTRGQQVTLSCSPISGHRSVSWYQQTPGQGLQFLFEYFSETQRNKGNFPGRFSGRQFSNSRSEMNVSTLELGDSALYLCASSLVFADQQWFFGPGTRLTVL.

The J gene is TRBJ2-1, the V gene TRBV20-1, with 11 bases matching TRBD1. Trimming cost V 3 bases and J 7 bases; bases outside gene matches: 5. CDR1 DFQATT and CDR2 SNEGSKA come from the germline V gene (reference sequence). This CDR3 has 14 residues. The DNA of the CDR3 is TGCAGTGCTAGTAGCGGACAGGGGGCGAATGAGCAGTTCTTC. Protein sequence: CSASSGQGANEQFF.

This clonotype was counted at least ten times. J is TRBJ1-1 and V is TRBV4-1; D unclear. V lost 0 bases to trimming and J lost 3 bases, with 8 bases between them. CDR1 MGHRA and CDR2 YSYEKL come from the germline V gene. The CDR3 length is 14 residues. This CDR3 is CASSQDPYYTEAFF. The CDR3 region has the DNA TGCGCCAGCAGCCAAGACCCGTACTACACTGAAGCTTTCTTT.

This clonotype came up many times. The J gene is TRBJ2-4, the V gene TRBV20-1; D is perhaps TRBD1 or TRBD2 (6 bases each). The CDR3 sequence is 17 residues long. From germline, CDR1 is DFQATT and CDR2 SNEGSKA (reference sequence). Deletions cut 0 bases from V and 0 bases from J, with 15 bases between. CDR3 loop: CSARDGGQKIAKNIQYF. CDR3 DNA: TGCAGTGCTAGAGATGGGGGGCAGAAAATAGCCAAAAACATTCAGTACTTC.

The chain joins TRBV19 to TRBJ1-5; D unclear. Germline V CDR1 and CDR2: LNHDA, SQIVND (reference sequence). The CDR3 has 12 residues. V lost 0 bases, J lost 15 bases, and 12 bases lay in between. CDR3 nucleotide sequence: TGTGCCAGTAGTATAGATCACGTGTTGCGGCATTTT. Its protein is CASSIDHVLRHF.

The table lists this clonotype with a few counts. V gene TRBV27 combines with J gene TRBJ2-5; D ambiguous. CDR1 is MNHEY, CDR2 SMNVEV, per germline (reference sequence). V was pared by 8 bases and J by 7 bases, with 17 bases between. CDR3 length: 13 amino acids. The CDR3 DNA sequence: TGTGCCAGCCAGGATAACGGCGAAGGGACCCAGTACTTC. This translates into CASQDNGEGTQYF.

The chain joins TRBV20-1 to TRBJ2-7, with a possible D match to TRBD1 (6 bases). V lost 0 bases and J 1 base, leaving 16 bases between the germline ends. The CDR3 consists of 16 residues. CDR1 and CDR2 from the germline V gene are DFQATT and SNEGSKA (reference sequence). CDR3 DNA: TGCAGTGCTAGAGATCTTGACAGGTCCCCTTCCTACGAGCAGTACTTC. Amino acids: CSARDLDRSPSYEQYF.

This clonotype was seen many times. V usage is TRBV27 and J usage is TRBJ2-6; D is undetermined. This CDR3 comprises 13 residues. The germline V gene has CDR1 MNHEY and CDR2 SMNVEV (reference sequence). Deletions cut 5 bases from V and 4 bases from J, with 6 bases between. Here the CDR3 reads CASSPVGANVLTF. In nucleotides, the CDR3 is TGTGCCAGCAGTCCGGTCGGGGCCAACGTCCTGACTTTC.

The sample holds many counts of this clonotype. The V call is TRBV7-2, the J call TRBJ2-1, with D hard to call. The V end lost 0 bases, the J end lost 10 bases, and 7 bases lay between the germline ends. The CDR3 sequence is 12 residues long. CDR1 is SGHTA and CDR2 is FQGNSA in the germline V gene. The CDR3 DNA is TGTGCCAGCAGCTTAGCGGGTCGGGAGCAGTTCTTC. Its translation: CASSLAGREQFF.

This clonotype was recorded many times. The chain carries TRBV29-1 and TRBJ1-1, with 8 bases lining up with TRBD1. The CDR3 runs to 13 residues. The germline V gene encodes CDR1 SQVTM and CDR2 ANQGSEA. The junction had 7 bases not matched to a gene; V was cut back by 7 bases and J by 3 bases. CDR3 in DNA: TGCAGCGGCGCAGGGGGCGGGTACACTGAAGCTTTCTTT. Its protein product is CSGAGGGYTEAFF.

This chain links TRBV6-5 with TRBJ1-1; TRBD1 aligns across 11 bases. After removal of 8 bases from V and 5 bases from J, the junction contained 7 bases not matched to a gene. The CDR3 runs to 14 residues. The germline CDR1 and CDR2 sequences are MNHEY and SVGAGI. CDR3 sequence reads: CASGDRGVGTEAFF. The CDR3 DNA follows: TGTGCCAGCGGGGACAGGGGGGTGGGAACTGAAGCTTTCTTT.

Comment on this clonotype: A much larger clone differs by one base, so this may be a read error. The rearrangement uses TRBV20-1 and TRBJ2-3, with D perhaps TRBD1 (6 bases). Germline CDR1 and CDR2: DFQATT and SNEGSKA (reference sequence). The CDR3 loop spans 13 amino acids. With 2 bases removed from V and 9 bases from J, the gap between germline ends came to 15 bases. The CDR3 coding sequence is TGCAGTGCTAGACCGGGACATGCCGTAACGCAGTATTTT. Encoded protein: CSARPGHAVTQYF.

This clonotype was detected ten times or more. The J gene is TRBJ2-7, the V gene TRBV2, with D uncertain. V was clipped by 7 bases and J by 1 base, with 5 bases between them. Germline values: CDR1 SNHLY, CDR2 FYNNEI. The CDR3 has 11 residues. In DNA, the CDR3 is TGTGCCAGCACATTTTCCTACGAGCAGTACTTC. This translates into CASTFSYEQYF.

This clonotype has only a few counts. CDR3 in DNA: TGCGCCAGCAGCTCGTTTGGCGGGGGGAACACCGGGGAGCTGTTTTTT. Protein sequence: CASSSFGGGNTGELFF. The rearrangement links TRBV5-1 to TRBJ2-2; 7 nucleotides line up with TRBD2. The CDR3 is made up of 16 amino acids. Trimming cost V 3 bases and J 1 base; bases outside gene matches: 6. Germline V gives CDR1 SGHRS, CDR2 YFSETQ.

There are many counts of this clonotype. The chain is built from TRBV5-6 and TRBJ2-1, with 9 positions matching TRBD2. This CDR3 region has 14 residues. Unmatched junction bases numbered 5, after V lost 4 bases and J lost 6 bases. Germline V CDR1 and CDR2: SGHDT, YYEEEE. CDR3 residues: CASSPREGPNEQFF. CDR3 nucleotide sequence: TGTGCCAGCAGCCCGCGGGAGGGCCCCAATGAGCAGTTCTTC.

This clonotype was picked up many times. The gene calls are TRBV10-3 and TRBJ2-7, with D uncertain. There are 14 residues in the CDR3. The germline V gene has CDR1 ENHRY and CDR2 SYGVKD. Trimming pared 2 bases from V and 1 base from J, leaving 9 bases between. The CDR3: CAISEGSASYEQYF. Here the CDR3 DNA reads TGTGCCATCAGTGAGGGCAGTGCATCCTACGAGCAGTACTTC.

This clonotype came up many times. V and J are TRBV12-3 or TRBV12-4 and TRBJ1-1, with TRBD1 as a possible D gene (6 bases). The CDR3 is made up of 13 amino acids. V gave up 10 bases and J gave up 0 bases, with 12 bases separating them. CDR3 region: CATSRGMNTEAFF. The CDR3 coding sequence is TGTGCCACCAGCAGGGGTATGAACACTGAAGCTTTCTTT.